These 24 T cell receptor beta chains came from one sample sequenced in a study of Graves' ophthalmopathy and Graves' hyperthyroidism. Transcripts of RNA were the source for amplifying TCR beta CDR3 regions. First-round RT-PCR with HTBI primers preceded a second-round multiplex PCR. TCRdb redid the calling of the multiplex PCR reads with MiXCR, one entry per CDR3 protein. The sample includes a few hundred thousand distinct CDR3 sequences, roughly 14% seen only once; the top ten take approximately 7%. Sequences were obtained from peripheral blood. These receptors all come from a young woman with stable Graves' hyperthyroidism.

This clonotype was recorded many times. The chain employs TRBV6-2 or TRBV6-3 and TRBJ2-7, with D perhaps matching TRBD2 (6 bases). Trimming removed 1 base at V and 2 bases at J, with 9 bases between. The CDR3 sequence is 14 residues long. CDR1 and CDR2 (germline): MNHEY, SVGEGT. The CDR3 protein is CASSYLGLTYEQYF. Here the CDR3 DNA reads TGTGCCAGCAGTTACTTGGGACTTACCTACGAGCAGTACTTC.

In its sample, this clonotype was seen a few times. V gene TRBV24-1 combines with J gene TRBJ2-7; TRBD1 matches at 8 bases. Germline lookup yields CDR1 KGHDR and CDR2 SFDVKD. There are 15 residues in the CDR3. The V segment lost 3 bases and the J segment 2 bases; nucleotides outside the gene matches: 5. CDR3 amino acids: CATSDGQGGTYEQYF. The CDR3 DNA is TGTGCCACCAGTGATGGACAGGGTGGGACCTACGAGCAGTACTTC.

This clonotype was counted a single time. The chain employs TRBV2 and TRBJ2-5; D remains unclear. The V and J ends lost 8 bases and 5 bases respectively, with 12 bases between them. The length of the CDR3 is 12 residues. Germline loops: CDR1 SNHLY, CDR2 FYNNEI. In nucleotides, the CDR3 is TGTGCCAGCGTCGGGCCCGGGGAGACCCAGTACTTC. Translation: CASVGPGETQYF.

This clonotype was recorded at least ten times. The chain is built from TRBV5-5 and TRBJ1-2; 10 bases agree with TRBD1. Trimming at V came to 4 bases and at J to 4 bases, leaving 7 bases not matched to a gene. Germline-derived CDR1 and CDR2 are SGHKS and YYEKEE (reference sequence). The CDR3 covers 15 residues. The CDR3 DNA reads TGTGCCAGCAGCATCGGACAGGGGGGGACCTATGGCTACACCTTC. Translated: CASSIGQGGTYGYTF.

The chain carries TRBV6-1 and TRBJ2-5; 11 bases line up with TRBD2. The CDR3 totals 16 residues. The ends lost 4 bases at V and 1 base at J; junction bases unmatched: 5. Germline CDR1 MNHNS, CDR2 SASEGT. This chain's CDR3 is CASSVRLAGFQETQYF. The CDR3 DNA reads as TGTGCCAGCAGTGTCCGACTAGCGGGGTTCCAAGAGACCCAGTACTTC.

This clonotype was counted many times. In DNA, the CDR3 is TGTGCCAGCAGTTTTCCTGGGCCGACCGGGGAGCTGTTTTTT. This translates into CASSFPGPTGELFF. This chain links TRBV12-3 or TRBV12-4 with TRBJ2-2; D remains ambiguous. The CDR3 contains 14 residues. The V end was cut by 3 bases, the J end by 5 bases, with 10 bases between.

This clonotype was recorded at least ten times. The chain recombines TRBV19 with TRBJ1-1, with TRBD1 identical over 8 bases. Germline V gives CDR1 LNHDA, CDR2 SQIVND (reference sequence). Trimming removed 6 bases from V and 3 bases from J; junction bases left unmatched: 3. The CDR3 runs to 13 residues. This chain's CDR3 is CASSQTGDTEAFF. In DNA form, the CDR3 reads TGTGCCAGTAGCCAGACAGGGGACACTGAAGCTTTCTTT.

This clonotype came up many times. The V and J genes are TRBV9 and TRBJ1-2; 10 bases line up with TRBD1. Per the germline V gene, CDR1 is SGDLS and CDR2 is YYNGEE. V shed 3 bases, J shed 4 bases, and the junction held 3 bases outside the gene matches. This CDR3 contains 14 residues. CDR3 sequence: CASSAGQGIYGYTF. The DNA of the CDR3 is TGTGCCAGCAGCGCGGGACAGGGGATCTATGGCTACACCTTC. The full variable domain, its missing parts supplied by reference TRBV9 and TRBJ1-2, is DSGVTQTPKHLITATGQRVTLRCSPRSGDLSVYWYQQSLDQGLQFLIQYYNGEERAKGNILERFSAQQFPDLHSELNLSSLELGDSALYFCASSAGQGIYGYTFGSGTRLTVV.

This clonotype was seen many times. The chain couples TRBV7-6 to TRBJ1-1; D not resolved. Germline values: CDR1 SGHVS, CDR2 FNYEAQ. V was shortened by 1 base and J by 6 bases, with 9 bases between the two germline ends. The CDR3 spans 13 residues. This chain's CDR3 is CASSLGSGSEAFF. The DNA for the CDR3 is TGTGCCAGCAGCTTAGGTAGCGGGTCTGAAGCTTTCTTT.

This clonotype was observed many times. This chain links TRBV19 with TRBJ1-5; perhaps TRBD1 as D (5 bases). V was trimmed by 6 bases and J by 1 base, leaving 13 bases between them. Germline CDR1 and CDR2: LNHDA and SQIVND (reference sequence). This CDR3 contains 15 residues. The CDR3 DNA reads as TGTGCCAGTAGGGAAACAGGCCAGAGCAATCAGCCCCAGCATTTT. Its translation is CASRETGQSNQPQHF.

Ten or more counts support this clonotype. The chain combines TRBV24-1 with TRBJ2-1; D unclear. The germline gives CDR1 KGHDR, CDR2 SFDVKD. The CDR3 has 13 amino acids. V lost 3 bases and J lost 7, with 9 bases in between. CDR3 amino acids: CATSDGPGNEQFF. The CDR3 DNA sequence: TGTGCCACCAGTGATGGTCCCGGGAATGAGCAGTTCTTC.

The genes are TRBV20-1 and TRBJ2-5; D unresolved. The CDR3 runs to 18 residues. Deletions cut 0 bases from V and 1 base from J, with 21 bases between. Germline assignment: CDR1 DFQATT and CDR2 SNEGSKA (reference sequence). This CDR3 is CSARDVALGSSGQETQYF. The CDR3 bases are TGCAGTGCTAGAGATGTGGCTCTGGGCTCTTCTGGCCAAGAGACCCAGTACTTC.

This clonotype appeared a few times. The chain couples TRBV12-3 or TRBV12-4 to TRBJ2-5, with TRBD2 matching 14 bases. The V and J ends lost 6 bases and 1 base, in that order; junction bases with no gene match: 16. CDR3 length: 20 residues. The CDR3 protein is CASSRGLAGAASPPQETQYF. The CDR3 nucleotides are TGTGCCAGCAGCCGGGGACTAGCGGGGGCCGCGTCTCCCCCCCAAGAGACCCAGTACTTC.

The rearrangement uses TRBV20-1 and TRBJ2-7, with 11 bases lining up with TRBD1. CDR1 and CDR2 from the germline V gene are DFQATT and SNEGSKA (reference sequence). J gave up 1 base and V 5 bases, and 4 bases lay outside the gene matches. The CDR3 is 14 residues long. This chain's CDR3 is CSAWTGGRSYEQYF. The CDR3 DNA is TGCAGTGCTTGGACAGGGGGCCGTTCCTACGAGCAGTACTTC.

There are many counts of this clonotype. The V gene is TRBV29-1, the J gene TRBJ1-2; 10 bases line up with TRBD1. The V segment lost 7 bases and the J segment 2 bases; nucleotides outside the gene matches: 4. Germline values: CDR1 SQVTM, CDR2 ANQGSEA. The CDR3 length is 13 residues. CDR3: CSGGQGTNYGYTF. Written as DNA, the CDR3 is TGCAGCGGGGGACAGGGGACGAACTATGGCTACACCTTC.

This clonotype has ten or more counts. The chain links TRBV7-9 to TRBJ2-5; 8 bases are a match to TRBD1. This CDR3 comprises 15 residues. Per the germline V gene, CDR1 is SEHNR and CDR2 is FQNEAQ (reference sequence). Trimming at V came to 5 bases and at J to 5 bases, leaving 10 bases not matched to a gene. DNA of the CDR3: TGTGCCAGCAGCGGACGGGACAGGACGAAGGAGACCCAGTACTTC. This codes for CASSGRDRTKETQYF.

This clonotype has ten or more counts. The chain joins TRBV2 to TRBJ1-1, with 9 bases aligning to TRBD1. Germline lookup yields CDR1 SNHLY and CDR2 FYNNEI. V gave up 7 bases and J gave up 1 base; unmatched junction bases: 4. There are 14 residues in the CDR3. The CDR3 loop is CASNLDRGNTEAFF. CDR3 DNA sequence: TGTGCCAGCAACCTGGACAGGGGGAACACTGAAGCTTTCTTT.

The V gene is TRBV5-1, the J gene TRBJ2-4; D gene unclear. Trimming took off 0 bases at V and 6 bases at J, with 10 bases between the two ends. The CDR3 totals 14 residues. Germline CDR1 and CDR2: SGHRS and YFSETQ. The CDR3 is CASSLGISGNIQYF. Written as DNA, the CDR3 is TGCGCCAGCAGCTTGGGGATCTCGGGAAACATTCAGTACTTC. Supplemented by reference TRBV5-1 and TRBJ2-4, the full variable domain reads KAGVTQTPRYLIKTRGQQVTLSCSPISGHRSVSWYQQTPGQGLQFLFEYFSETQRNKGNFPGRFSGRQFSNSRSEMNVSTLELGDSALYLCASSLGISGNIQYFGAGTRLSVL.

This clonotype was recorded a few times. The CDR3 nucleotides read TGTGCCAGCAGCTTAGATCCCAGGAACACTGAAGCTTTCTTT. Amino acid sequence: CASSLDPRNTEAFF. This chain joins TRBV11-2 and TRBJ1-1; unclear D gene. The CDR3 has 14 residues. Germline V gene sequence: CDR1 SGHAT, CDR2 FQNNGV. V was clipped by 0 bases and J by 1 base, with 6 bases between them.

The chain carries TRBV5-1 and TRBJ1-1; D is unresolved. This CDR3 is built from 13 residues. V was clipped by 2 bases and J by 7 bases, with 12 bases between them. CDR1 and CDR2 from the germline V gene are SGHRS and YFSETQ. CDR3 amino acids: CASSLSVWDEAFF. DNA for the CDR3: TGCGCCAGCAGCTTATCCGTCTGGGATGAAGCTTTCTTT.

This clonotype showed up many times. The chain joins TRBV20-1 to TRBJ1-1; D remains unclear. V lost 6 bases and J lost 7, with 18 bases in between. Germline V CDR1 and CDR2: DFQATT, SNEGSKA (reference sequence). The CDR3 extends over 13 amino acids. The CDR3, as DNA: TGCAGTGCAGAAAGTGGCGCTAGAGGTGAAGCTTTCTTT. Translation: CSAESGARGEAFF.

This clonotype was found many times. The chain employs TRBV20-1 and TRBJ2-7, with D maybe TRBD1 (5 bases). The CDR3 covers 15 residues. Deletions cut 0 bases from V and 3 bases from J, with 15 bases between. CDR1 is DFQATT, CDR2 SNEGSKA, per germline (reference sequence). The CDR3 DNA reads TGCAGTGCTAGAGAAGGGGCCCCTGGGGTCTACGAGCAGTACTTC. This translates into CSAREGAPGVYEQYF.

This clonotype was counted many times. The V gene is TRBV20-1, the J gene TRBJ1-1; D is undetermined. The V gene lost 0 bases and the J gene lost 1 base, with 9 bases spanning the gap. Germline loops: CDR1 DFQATT, CDR2 SNEGSKA (reference sequence). The CDR3 is 14 residues long. The CDR3 DNA follows: TGCAGTGCTAGAGAGGGGTCGGGGAACACTGAAGCTTTCTTT. This sequence encodes CSAREGSGNTEAFF.

This clonotype was picked up many times. The chain carries TRBV6-5 and TRBJ1-2; 7 nucleotides match TRBD1. Germline V gene sequence: CDR1 MNHEY, CDR2 SVGAGI. The CDR3 loop spans 15 amino acids. J gave up 8 bases and V 3 bases, and 12 bases lay outside the gene matches. The CDR3 here is CASSYAVGGGSGYTF. CDR3 DNA: TGTGCCAGCAGTTATGCGGTAGGGGGCGGCTCAGGCTACACCTTC.